This TCR beta chain was captured by sequencing in a study of CXCR3-negative and CXCR3-positive naive CD8 T cells. General observations from the study: Relative to CXCR3-negative naive cells, CXCR3-positive naive cells had more hydrophobic TRB CDR3s. Diversity in memory CD8+ cells fell much lower than the comparably high levels seen in both naive subsets.

The authors prepared UMI-labeled TRB cDNA libraries by 5' RACE. TCRdb reprocessed the 5' RACE reads, with one entry per CDR3 protein and no DNA. The sample yields around 81,000 distinct CDR3 sequences, of which the top ten take up about 1.4%. The CDR3 totals 13 residues. CDR1 is SEHNR, CDR2 FQNEAQ, per germline (reference sequence). Concerning this clonotype itself: Its antigen is unidentified.

This clonotype was sampled from a human donor in good health. Some clones in this sample may be carry-over from other donors' samples. The chain combines TRBV7-9 with TRBJ2-1; TCRdb returns TRBD1, unconfirmable since there is no DNA. Sequencing used naive CXCR3- CD8+ T cells from blood. Subset meaning: CD45RO-CCR7+CD27+CD95- naive CD8+ T cells lacking CXCR3 (TNR3-). CDR3 loop: CASSFQGRDEQFF.